Described below is a single T cell receptor (beta chain) sequence and its context. The germline gives CDR1 LNHDA, CDR2 SQIVND (reference sequence). The CDR3 extends over 15 amino acids. J was trimmed by 4 bases and V by 6 bases; bases with no gene match: 10. Libraries were prepared by immunoSEQ multiplex PCR; TCRdb keeps only in-frame clonotypes and omits some of them. The sample consists of 150,000 to 160,000 clones, around 96% of them appearing once. The sample is drawn from a study of control samples from healthy donors and cancer patients. The specimen was blood. The TCR originated in a man aged 35 to 55 in good health. The chain combines TRBV19 with TRBJ1-2; 8 bases map to TRBD1. The DNA for the CDR3 is TGTGCCAGTAGCCTGACAGGGGATGGTTCCTATGGCTACACCTTC. Its protein is CASSLTGDGSYGYTF.